Each of the 20 T cell receptor beta chains below was sequenced from the same sample in a study of shared clonotypes between healthy human individuals. Some clones are missing from TCRdb's copy, which holds only in-frame ones; the method was immunoSEQ multiplex PCR. Among 550,000 to 850,000 clones, around 74% were seen once, and the ten largest hold more than 1.5%. Sequenced input: memory CD4+ T cells sorted from blood. Specified subset: CD45RA-negative fraction. These receptors were obtained from a woman aged 25 to 39 in good health.

This clone turned up a few times. The genes are TRBV19 and TRBJ2-7; no firm D call. The CDR3 spans 15 residues. CDR1 and CDR2 (germline): LNHDA, SQIVND (reference sequence). The ends were cut back, 6 bases at V and 0 bases at J, with 15 bases in the middle. This CDR3 reads CASSPILKNSYEQYF. CDR3 in DNA: TGTGCCAGTAGCCCAATCTTAAAGAACTCCTACGAGCAGTACTTC.

This clone has a single count. This chain connects TRBV18 to TRBJ2-2; tentatively, D is TRBD1 (6 bases). Germline CDR1 KGHSH, CDR2 LQKENI. This CDR3 is 16 amino acids long. The V gene lost 2 bases and the J gene lost 8 bases, with 18 bases spanning the gap. The CDR3 region is CASSPSAGDVFGELFF. CDR3 sequence (DNA): TGTGCCAGCTCACCATCGGCAGGGGACGTTTTTGGGGAGCTGTTTTTT.

This clone was found once. V is TRBV29-1 and J is TRBJ2-2; D is undetermined. Germline V CDR1 and CDR2: SQVTM, ANQGSEA. Trimming removed 1 base at V and 3 bases at J, with 9 bases between. The CDR3 sequence is 14 residues long. The CDR3 reads CSVEGAFHTGELFF. The CDR3 DNA sequence: TGCAGCGTTGAAGGCGCCTTTCACACCGGGGAGCTGTTTTTT.

This clone was counted a few times. This chain uses TRBV25-1 with TRBJ2-7; possible D gene TRBD2, 6 bases. Looked up from germline, CDR1 is MGHDK and CDR2 is SYGVNS. The CDR3 consists of 17 residues. V was clipped by 6 bases and J by 1 base, with 22 bases between them. CDR3 protein: CASSTHGGTDKSYEQYF. CDR3 nucleotide sequence: TGTGCCAGCAGCACACACGGGGGAACGGACAAGTCCTACGAGCAGTACTTC.

This chain uses TRBV7-9 with TRBJ1-4, with D perhaps matching TRBD1 (6 bases). The CDR3 contains 15 residues. Looked up from germline, CDR1 is SEHNR and CDR2 is FQNEAQ (reference sequence). Trimming shortened V by 3 bases and J by 8 bases, and 16 bases separated the two germline ends. Here the CDR3 reads CASSLTGGAEEKLFF. In DNA form, the CDR3 reads TGTGCCAGCAGCTTGACTGGGGGGGCGGAAGAAAAACTGTTTTTT.

The table lists this clone with a few counts. The V call is TRBV7-9, the J call TRBJ2-1, with TRBD2 identical over 11 bases. This CDR3 comprises 15 residues. Germline lookup yields CDR1 SEHNR and CDR2 FQNEAQ (reference sequence). V shed 8 bases, J shed 5 bases, and the junction held 8 bases outside the gene matches. The CDR3 DNA reads TGTGCCAGCGGTGCAGGGACTAGCGGAAACAATGAGCAGTTCTTC. This encodes CASGAGTSGNNEQFF.

The chain combines TRBV5-1 with TRBJ2-1; D possibly corresponds to TRBD1 (5 bases). CDR3 size: 13 residues. V gave up 5 bases and J gave up 2 bases, with 8 bases separating them. The germline V gene encodes CDR1 SGHRS and CDR2 YFSETQ. The CDR3 protein is CASRQETYNEQFF. The CDR3 region has the DNA TGCGCCAGCAGACAGGAGACCTACAATGAGCAGTTCTTC.

The genes are TRBV5-1 and TRBJ1-5; no firm D call. This CDR3 contains 15 residues. Trimming took off 5 bases at V and 2 bases at J, with 14 bases between the two ends. The germline V gene has CDR1 SGHRS and CDR2 YFSETQ. CDR3 in amino acids: CASSVGASGNQPQHF. The CDR3 bases are TGCGCCAGCAGTGTGGGCGCATCTGGCAATCAGCCCCAGCATTTT.

The CDR3 coding sequence is TGTGCCAGCAGCTTGGGGCCAGGGCAGACTGAAGCTTTCTTT. Amino acid sequence: CASSLGPGQTEAFF. The gene calls are TRBV7-6 and TRBJ1-1, with D perhaps matching TRBD1 (5 bases). Germline assignment: CDR1 SGHVS and CDR2 FNYEAQ. Trimming cost V 3 bases and J 5 bases, with 13 bases left between them. The CDR3 has 14 residues.

The J gene is TRBJ2-5, the V gene TRBV6-1; D is unresolved. V lost 7 bases and J 5 bases, leaving 8 bases between the germline ends. CDR1 is MNHNS and CDR2 is SASEGT in the germline V gene. CDR3 length: 11 amino acids. In DNA, the CDR3 is TGTGCCAGCACAGGTTTGGAGACCCAGTACTTC. Translation gives CASTGLETQYF.

The chain recombines TRBV7-8 with TRBJ2-7; the match to TRBD2 covers 7 bases. The CDR3 has 13 residues. Germline CDR1 SGHVS, CDR2 FQNEAQ. After removal of 5 bases from V and 7 bases from J, the junction contained 8 bases not matched to a gene. The CDR3 sequence: CASSVKRDSEQYF. In DNA form, the CDR3 reads TGTGCCAGCAGCGTCAAGCGGGACTCTGAGCAGTACTTC.

V usage is TRBV11-2 and J usage is TRBJ2-7, with TRBD1 as a possible D gene (6 bases). V shed 5 bases and J shed 0 bases, with 11 bases lying between them. This CDR3 is 14 amino acids long. Germline V gives CDR1 SGHAT, CDR2 FQNNGV. The DNA of the CDR3 is TGTGCCAGCAGCCCATGGACAGCCTCCTACGAGCAGTACTTC. It codes for CASSPWTASYEQYF.

The CDR3 DNA reads TGTGCCAGCAGACCATCGGGTACTTACTATGGCTACACCTTC. Protein: CASRPSGTYYGYTF. The V call is TRBV27, the J call TRBJ1-2; the D is unclear. This CDR3 contains 14 residues. V gave up 6 bases and J gave up 3 bases, with 14 bases separating them. The V gene's germline CDR1 is MNHEY and CDR2 SMNVEV (reference sequence).

The chain couples TRBV20-1 to TRBJ2-7; D is possibly TRBD1 (6 bases). The CDR3 contains 11 residues. Germline CDR1 reads DFQATT; CDR2 reads SNEGSKA (reference sequence). Trimming stripped 5 bases from V and 6 bases from J, with 11 bases between. This CDR3 is CSAQGHPEQYF. The CDR3 DNA follows: TGCAGTGCTCAGGGACACCCCGAGCAGTACTTC.

This chain joins TRBV7-9 and TRBJ1-1, with D hard to call. Germline V CDR1 and CDR2: SEHNR, FQNEAQ (reference sequence). This CDR3 spans 13 amino acids. The germline V and J ends were trimmed by 0 bases and 11 bases, with 13 bases remaining between them. CDR3 residues: CASSLALGEKAFF. CDR3 in DNA: TGTGCCAGCAGCTTAGCGCTCGGGGAGAAGGCTTTCTTT. Full variable domain (remainder filled in from reference TRBV7-9 and TRBJ1-1): DTGVSQNPRHKITKRGQNVTFRCDPISEHNRLYWYRQTLGQGPEFLTYFQNEAQLEKSRLLSDRFSAERPKGSFSTLEIQRTEQGDSAMYLCASSLALGEKAFFGQGTRLTVV.

This sequence joins TRBV28 and TRBJ2-3, with D perhaps TRBD1 (6 bases). The ends were cut back, 6 bases at V and 1 base at J, with 11 bases in the middle. The germline CDR1 and CDR2 sequences are MDHEN and SYDVKM. This CDR3 comprises 14 residues. CDR3 sequence: CASRTGLGTDTQYF. The CDR3 DNA sequence: TGTGCCAGCAGAACAGGGTTAGGCACAGATACGCAGTATTTT.

This sequence joins TRBV6-6 and TRBJ2-7; D is possibly TRBD1 (5 bases). The CDR3 length is 12 residues. Germline V CDR1 and CDR2: MNHNY, SVGAGI (reference sequence). Trimming cost V 6 bases and J 4 bases, with 10 bases left between them. This CDR3 reads CASSADRYEQYF. DNA for the CDR3: TGTGCCAGCAGCGCTGACAGATACGAGCAGTACTTC.

This clone was seen only a few times. The rearrangement joins TRBV5-5 to TRBJ2-2, with D perhaps TRBD2 (5 bases). Germline lookup yields CDR1 SGHKS and CDR2 YYEKEE (reference sequence). V was shortened by 1 base and J by 2 bases, with 6 bases between the two germline ends. The CDR3 has 14 amino acids. The CDR3 protein is CASSLRLNTGELFF. In DNA, the CDR3 is TGTGCCAGCAGCTTGAGACTAAACACCGGGGAGCTGTTTTTT.

This clone was counted a few times. The gene calls are TRBV6-1 and TRBJ1-2; a possible D gene is TRBD1 (6 bases). The CDR3 is 13 amino acids. The germline V gene encodes CDR1 MNHNS and CDR2 SASEGT. Deletions cut 8 bases from V and 8 bases from J, with 18 bases between. The DNA for the CDR3 is TGTGCCAGCCATCGGGCAGGGCAGGGGGGCTACACCTTC. Its translation is CASHRAGQGGYTF.

The chain joins TRBV28 to TRBJ1-5; 7 nucleotides match TRBD1. The CDR3 has 16 residues. Germline-derived CDR1 and CDR2 are MDHEN and SYDVKM. The V segment lost 6 bases and the J segment 2 bases; nucleotides outside the gene matches: 10. The CDR3 nucleotides read TGTGCCAGCAGCCGGAGGCGACAGGGTGGCAATCAGCCCCAGCATTTT. Residues: CASSRRRQGGNQPQHF.